A selection of T cell receptor beta chains follows, all from one sample in a study of T cell responses to AZD1222 COVID-19 vaccine. The data were produced by immunoSEQ multiplex PCR, yet TCRdb's version contains in-frame clones alone and is incomplete. The table lists 70,000 to 90,000 clones, around nine tenths of them singletons. The input for sequencing was peripheral blood, taken on day 0 of AZD1222 vaccination. The receptors shown here come from an adult in good health. Both conserved end residues are part of each CDR3. D genes are given only for firm matches. Expanded clones are given a class, and other clones once, few, many or no size at all.

j_call v_call clone_size d_call cdr3_aa
TRBJ1-1 TRBV7-2 - - CASSSTGTSEGAFF
TRBJ1-1 TRBV27 - TRBD1 CASSPRQGGTEAFF
TRBJ2-2 TRBV18 - - CASSRGQNTGELFF
TRBJ1-1 TRBV12-5 - TRBD1 CASGGDSSNTEAFF
TRBJ2-1 TRBV3-1/TRBV3-2 few - CASSQSEGGYNEQFF
TRBJ1-6 TRBV4-1 - - CASSQGGRGLHF
TRBJ1-1 TRBV25-1 - - CASSGTPDPANTEAFF
TRBJ1-1 TRBV6-1 - - CASSEPGRKAFF
TRBJ2-5 TRBV29-1 - - CSVVPRPETQYF
TRBJ2-2 TRBV7-3 - - CASSATRDTGELFF
TRBJ1-5 TRBV10-3 - - CAISEGQDGQPQHF
TRBJ1-1 TRBV4-2 - - CASRQIAGNEAFF
TRBJ2-3 TRBV7-7 - - CASSLAGDTDTQYF
TRBJ2-7 TRBV10-1 - TRBD1 CASSEWTGGYEQYF
TRBJ2-7 TRBV5-1 - TRBD1 CASSSRDRGHEQYF
TRBJ1-3 TRBV6-2/TRBV6-3 - - CASSGNPSGNTIYF
TRBJ2-5 TRBV30 - TRBD2 CAWSRRAGASQETQYF
TRBJ1-5 TRBV28 - TRBD1 CASTYRQGSGQPQHF
TRBJ1-1 TRBV10-1 - - CASSESPGPTSEAFF
TRBJ2-7 TRBV6-5 once TRBD1 CASRGTGNEQYF
TRBJ1-6 TRBV28 - - CASSFLRVAYNSPLHF
TRBJ1-6 TRBV27 - - CASSLSTERVGYNSPLHF
TRBJ2-1 TRBV5-1 - TRBD1 CASSFGTGAFNEQFF
TRBJ1-1 TRBV11-2 - - CASSLKEAFF
TRBJ2-7 TRBV30 - TRBD2 CAWSEGGSVSYEQYF
TRBJ1-3 TRBV12-3/TRBV12-4 - - CASTSPGNTIYF
TRBJ1-4 TRBV27 - - CASSSLTGGLFF
TRBJ2-7 TRBV7-9 - TRBD2 CASSSGLARATNTYEQYF
TRBJ1-2 TRBV29-1 - TRBD1 CSVWTGPGYTF